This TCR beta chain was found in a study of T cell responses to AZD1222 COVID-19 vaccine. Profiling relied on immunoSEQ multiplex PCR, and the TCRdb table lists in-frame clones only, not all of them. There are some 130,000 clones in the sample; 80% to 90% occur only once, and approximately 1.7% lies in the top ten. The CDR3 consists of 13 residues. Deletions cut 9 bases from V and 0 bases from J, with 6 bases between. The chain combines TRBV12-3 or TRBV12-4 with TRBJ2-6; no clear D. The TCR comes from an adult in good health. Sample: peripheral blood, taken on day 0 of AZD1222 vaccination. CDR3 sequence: CASAVSGANVLTF. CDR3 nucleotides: TGTGCCAGTGCAGTCTCTGGGGCCAACGTCCTGACTTTC.